The T cell receptor beta chain under discussion was sequenced for a study of T-cell memory formation after mild COVID-19. This clonotype was detected a few times. The target antigen is unknown. Whole-study findings and limits: SARS-CoV-2 specificity was not confirmed for second-wave clones peaking on day 37. Certain responding clones were present in pre-infection memory, suggesting participation of cross-reactive memory. Whereas later expanders leaned CD4+, clones contracting day 15 to 85 showed a balanced CD4/CD8 makeup.

TCRdb used MiXCR to reprocess the 5' RACE reads, holding one entry per CDR3 protein. The data hold fewer than 700,000 distinct CDR3 sequences, with less than 25% observed a single time. Sequenced material: PBMCs or a T cell subset sorted from them (not recorded which). This receptor was identified in an adult woman who had mild COVID-19 (a few samples of this study predate the infection). Cell type and time point are not known.

In DNA, the CDR3 is TGCGCCAGCAGCCAAGGTGGGGGACGGTTCATGAACACTGAAGCTTTCTTT. It is translated as CASSQGGGRFMNTEAFF. This rearrangement joins TRBV4-1 to TRBJ1-1; D perhaps matches TRBD1 (5 bases). In germline, CDR1 is MGHRA, CDR2 YSYEKL. Between the trimmed V and J ends, which lost 1 base and 0 bases, there was a span of 15 bases. This CDR3 is 17 amino acids long.